The 17 T cell receptor beta chains reported below all come from one sample, sequenced in a study of cytomegalovirus exposure and HLA in healthy donors. The assay was immunoSEQ multiplex PCR, and TCRdb's table has in-frame clones only and misses some. The sample shows some 56,000 clones, roughly 93% of them seen only once. Sequencing was performed on PBMCs. The receptor set was obtained from a young woman in good health and CMV-seropositive.

The V gene is TRBV7-9, the J gene TRBJ1-5, with 8 bases that match TRBD1. The J segment lost 2 bases and the V segment lost 1 base, leaving 7 bases of the junction unmatched. Germline V gene lookup returns CDR1 SEHNR and CDR2 FQNEAQ (reference sequence). The CDR3 loop spans 17 amino acids. Here the CDR3 DNA reads TGTGCCAGCAGCTTAGGGGCCGGACAGGGACGCAATCAGCCCCAGCATTTT. Its protein is CASSLGAGQGRNQPQHF.

The CDR3 DNA follows: TGTGCCAGCAGCCCCCGGGCGGGGCAAGAGACCCAGTACTTC. This codes for CASSPRAGQETQYF. This chain uses TRBV7-9 with TRBJ2-5; weak D call: TRBD2 (6 bases). The CDR3 spans 14 residues. V was clipped by 5 bases and J by 2 bases, with 12 bases between them. Germline CDR1 reads SEHNR; CDR2 reads FQNEAQ (reference sequence).

The V gene is TRBV19, the J gene TRBJ2-3; possibly TRBD2 for D (6 bases). CDR3 size: 16 residues. Germline V CDR1 and CDR2: LNHDA, SQIVND (reference sequence). V was shortened by 3 bases and J by 0 bases, with 13 bases between the two germline ends. The CDR3 DNA reads as TGTGCCAGTAGTATCTTGGTAGCGGCTAGCACAGATACGCAGTATTTT. It translates to CASSILVAASTDTQYF.

The chain joins TRBV6-4 to TRBJ2-3, with 16 bases fitting TRBD2. Trimming took 2 bases from V and 4 from J; bases not matched to a gene: 0. Germline CDR1 reads MRHNA; CDR2 reads SNTAGT. CDR3 length: 16 residues. The CDR3 here is CASSDGTSGGADTQYF. CDR3 sequence (DNA): TGTGCCAGCAGTGACGGGACTAGCGGGGGGGCAGATACGCAGTATTTT.

The CDR3: CASSETGRGNTIYF. CDR3 DNA: TGTGCCAGCAGTGAGACAGGTCGAGGAAACACCATATATTTT. This rearrangement joins TRBV6-5 to TRBJ1-3; D perhaps matches TRBD1 (6 bases). Germline V gene lookup returns CDR1 MNHEY and CDR2 SVGAGI. Trimming removed 5 bases at V and 4 bases at J, with 12 bases between. This CDR3 region has 14 residues.

This chain connects TRBV7-9 to TRBJ2-2, with unresolved D. Looked up from germline, CDR1 is SEHNR and CDR2 is FQNEAQ (reference sequence). With 3 bases removed from V and 5 bases from J, the gap between germline ends came to 4 bases. The CDR3 contains 12 residues. The CDR3 here is CASSFSTGELFF. DNA of the CDR3: TGTGCCAGCAGCTTTTCGACCGGGGAGCTGTTTTTT. Using reference TRBV7-9 and TRBJ2-2 for the parts outside the CDR3, the full variable domain is DTGVSQNPRHKITKRGQNVTFRCDPISEHNRLYWYRQTLGQGPEFLTYFQNEAQLEKSRLLSDRFSAERPKGSFSTLEIQRTEQGDSAMYLCASSFSTGELFFGEGSRLTVL.

The chain employs TRBV19 and TRBJ1-1, with a weak D call TRBD1 (5 bases). This CDR3 spans 12 amino acids. Germline V gene data show CDR1 as LNHDA and CDR2 as SQIVND (reference sequence). V was pared by 8 bases and J by 6 bases, with 13 bases between. The CDR3 bases are TGTGCCAGTGGGAACATAGGGGCTGAAGCTTTCTTT. Residues: CASGNIGAEAFF. The whole variable domain, remainder taken from reference TRBV19 and TRBJ1-1, is DGGITQSPKYLFRKEGQNVTLSCEQNLNHDAMYWYRQDPGQGLRLIYYSQIVNDFQKGDIAEGYSVSREKKESFPLTVTSAQKNPTAFYLCASGNIGAEAFFGQGTRLTVV.

This chain connects TRBV28 to TRBJ2-7; D unclear. The CDR3 extends over 11 amino acids. Deletions cut 4 bases from V and 1 base from J, with 2 bases between. Germline values: CDR1 MDHEN, CDR2 SYDVKM. This CDR3 is CASSSSYEQYF. For the CDR3, the DNA is TGTGCCAGCAGTTCTTCCTACGAGCAGTACTTC.

The J gene is TRBJ2-7, the V gene TRBV19, with TRBD2 matching over 8 bases. The J segment lost 6 bases and the V segment lost 1 base, leaving 5 bases of the junction unmatched. The CDR3 contains 14 residues. Germline CDR1 is LNHDA and CDR2 is SQIVND (reference sequence). The CDR3 is CASSIGAAGGEQYF. CDR3 coding DNA: TGTGCCAGTAGTATAGGCGCGGCGGGAGGCGAGCAGTACTTC.

The chain links TRBV27 to TRBJ1-2; 7 nucleotides line up with TRBD1. V gave up 6 bases and J gave up 4 bases; unmatched junction bases: 5. The germline CDR1 and CDR2 sequences are MNHEY and SMNVEV (reference sequence). The CDR3 contains 13 residues. In nucleotides, the CDR3 is TGTGCCAGCAGCACCGGGACAGTCTATGGCTACACCTTC. This sequence encodes CASSTGTVYGYTF.

The chain employs TRBV4-1 and TRBJ2-7, with 9 positions matching TRBD1. This CDR3 region has 18 residues. Germline CDR1 reads MGHRA; CDR2 reads YSYEKL. V lost 2 bases to trimming and J lost 1 base; unmatched junction nucleotides: 12. CDR3 region: CASSQSRGQGSISYEQYF. CDR3 DNA: TGCGCCAGCAGCCAATCTCGTGGACAGGGGAGTATTTCCTACGAGCAGTACTTC.

In its sample, this clone was seen a few times. The rearrangement links TRBV6-1 to TRBJ1-1, with TRBD1 matching 9 bases. V gave up 5 bases and J gave up 4 bases; unmatched junction bases: 8. The germline V gene has CDR1 MNHNS and CDR2 SASEGT. The CDR3 runs 15 residues. In DNA, the CDR3 is TGTGCCAGCAGTCCCCGGACAGGGGAGGGCACTGAAGCTTTCTTT. It is translated as CASSPRTGEGTEAFF.

V gene TRBV28 combines with J gene TRBJ1-2; the match to TRBD1 covers 12 bases. The CDR3 spans 17 residues. Per the germline V gene, CDR1 is MDHEN and CDR2 is SYDVKM. The junction had 15 bases not matched to a gene; V was cut back by 7 bases and J by 6 bases. CDR3 sequence (DNA): TGTGCCAGCACACGTGGAGGGACAGGGGGCATGAAGGATGGCTACACCTTC. This gives the protein CASTRGGTGGMKDGYTF.

V is TRBV19 and J is TRBJ1-2; D might be TRBD1 (6 bases). The length of the CDR3 is 16 residues. Trimming left V 7 bases short and J 3 bases short, with 21 bases between. Looked up from germline, CDR1 is LNHDA and CDR2 is SQIVND (reference sequence). The chain's CDR3 is CASMGQGTPQDYGYTF. The CDR3 nucleotides read TGTGCCAGTATGGGCCAGGGGACACCCCAAGACTATGGCTACACCTTC.

The chain couples TRBV5-5 to TRBJ2-7; TRBD2 matches 8 bases. The CDR3 has 15 amino acids. Trimming removed 4 bases from V and 2 bases from J; junction bases left unmatched: 8. In germline, CDR1 is SGHKS, CDR2 YYEKEE (reference sequence). CDR3 amino acids: CASSGGGLGAYEQYF. DNA of the CDR3: TGTGCCAGCAGCGGCGGGGGGTTGGGGGCCTACGAGCAGTACTTC. Based on the CDR3 plus reference TRBV5-5 and TRBJ2-7, the full variable domain is DAGVTQSPTHLIKTRGQQVTLRCSPISGHKSVSWYQQVLGQGPQFIFQYYEKEERGRGNFPDRFSARQFPNYSSELNVNALLLGDSALYLCASSGGGLGAYEQYFGPGTRLTVT.

This CDR3 reads CASFTPGSSDYEQFF. DNA of the CDR3: TGTGCCAGCTTCACCCCAGGCAGCTCGGACTATGAGCAGTTCTTC. This chain connects TRBV7-9 to TRBJ2-1; weak D call: TRBD2 (5 bases). Germline CDR1 reads SEHNR; CDR2 reads FQNEAQ (reference sequence). V shed 8 bases and J shed 8 bases, with 22 bases lying between them. CDR3 length: 15 residues.

The chain joins TRBV5-1 to TRBJ1-6, with 7 bases matching TRBD1. Germline CDR1 is SGHRS and CDR2 is YFSETQ. V trimming: 3 bases; J trimming: 7 bases; junction bases outside the gene matches: 7. The CDR3 is made up of 15 amino acids. The CDR3 bases are TGCGCCAGCAGCTCACGGGGACAGCCAAATTCACCCCTCCACTTT. This sequence encodes CASSSRGQPNSPLHF.